This TCR beta chain was identified during a study of blood T cell repertoires in COVID-19. The CDR3 is 16 residues long. Germline CDR1 is SGDLS and CDR2 is YYNGEE. V lost 0 bases and J 2 bases, leaving 13 bases between the germline ends. Using immunoSEQ multiplex PCR, the repertoire was profiled, and TCRdb retains in-frame clones only, with some absent. The data show tens of thousands of clones, with around 83% seen just once and roughly 4.8% held by the top ten. Sequenced input: peripheral blood. The rearrangement joins TRBV9 to TRBJ2-3; the D gene is possibly TRBD2 (5 bases). The sequence was collected from a human donor in a cohort sampled during active COVID-19. The CDR3 is CASSVERGRHTDTQYF. The CDR3 DNA is TGTGCCAGCAGCGTAGAGCGAGGGCGTCACACAGATACGCAGTATTTT.